This T cell receptor beta chain was identified in a study of T-cell reconstitution after alpha-beta-depleted transplantation in children. Germline-derived CDR1 and CDR2 are SGHTA and FQGTGA. This CDR3 is built from 21 residues. With V trimmed by 8 bases and J by 6 bases, 23 bases remained unmatched. Findings and caveats of the study: The study reportedly traced alpha-beta T cells about two months after transplant to several hundred expanded graft clones. At one year after transplant, newly produced T cells mostly accounted for T-cell counts and diversity. Surviving thymic progenitors and recipient T cells were the source of high TCRbeta diversity at day 60 in some patients.

This clonotype was detected ten times or more. The antigen is undetermined. Molecular barcoding with unique molecular identifiers was used for the TCRbeta library. A single record per CDR3 protein comes from TCRdb applying MiXCR to the PCR reads. The profile covers nearly 250,000 distinct CDR3 sequences, with 7.5% to 9.5% appearing a single time and under 8% taken by the ten largest. The rearrangement links TRBV7-3 to TRBJ2-3; 16 bases match TRBD2. The TCR sequence derives from a male patient younger than 18 who had a stem cell transplant for acute lymphoblastic leukemia, so the T cells may come from the graft donor. The sequences come from PBMCs, mostly from graft donor cells, collected 180 days after TCRalphabeta/CD19-depleted stem cell transplant. The CDR3 sequence is CASSTFLGLAGGPRGADTQYF. The CDR3 DNA follows: TGTGCCAGCTCAACCTTTTTGGGACTAGCGGGGGGGCCGAGGGGGGCTGATACGCAGTATTTT.